One sample yielded the 8 T cell receptor beta chains listed below, sequenced in a study of identical twins. TCRdb recomputed calls from the 5' RACE reads with MiXCR, one row per CDR3 protein. The sample records 350,000 or so distinct CDR3 sequences, about 12% being singletons. In addition, the sample was reused for a study of yellow fever vaccine responses in identical twins.

The specimen sequenced was CD8+ T cells sorted from blood. The receptors originated from a woman aged 18-29 years in good health.

Turning to this clonotype: A much larger clone differs by one base, so this may be a read error. This chain links TRBV7-6 with TRBJ2-1; D might be TRBD1 (5 bases). V dropped 2 bases and J dropped 4 bases, with 12 bases sitting between them. This CDR3 spans 15 amino acids. Per germline, CDR1 SGHVS and CDR2 FNYEAQ. This chain's CDR3 is CASSLQWGPYNEQFF. Here the CDR3 DNA reads TGTGCCAGCAGCTTACAGTGGGGCCCTTACAATGAGCAGTTCTTC.

This clonotype showed up just a few times. This chain links TRBV7-8 with TRBJ2-7; 11 nucleotides match TRBD2. V trimming: 3 bases; J trimming: 3 bases; junction bases outside the gene matches: 13. CDR1 is SGHVS and CDR2 is FQNEAQ in the germline V gene. The CDR3 is made up of 18 amino acids. The CDR3 DNA follows: TGTGCCAGCAGCTTTCGGACTAGCGGGCCCTATGGGAGCTACGAGCAGTACTTC. Amino acid sequence: CASSFRTSGPYGSYEQYF.

This clonotype was recorded at least ten times. The chain is built from TRBV29-1 and TRBJ2-2; maybe TRBD2 (6 bases). The CDR3 loop spans 13 amino acids. Germline V gene lookup returns CDR1 SQVTM and CDR2 ANQGSEA. Trimming cost V 3 bases and J 4 bases, with 9 bases left between them. The DNA for the CDR3 is TGCAGCGTTGATTCGCGGGGCACCGGGGAGCTGTTTTTT. Residues: CSVDSRGTGELFF.

This chain joins TRBV4-2 and TRBJ1-5, with D perhaps matching TRBD1 (5 bases). The CDR3 extends over 15 amino acids. In germline, CDR1 is LGHNA, CDR2 YNFKEQ. The V end lost 2 bases, the J end lost 0 bases, and 8 bases lay between the germline ends. CDR3 sequence: CASSQLDNSNQPQHF. The CDR3 DNA reads TGTGCCAGCAGCCAACTGGACAATAGCAATCAGCCCCAGCATTTT.

This clonotype was counted many times. The gene calls are TRBV7-6 and TRBJ1-6; the D gene is possibly TRBD1 (6 bases). Deletions cut 4 bases from V and 2 bases from J, with 15 bases between. Germline lookup yields CDR1 SGHVS and CDR2 FNYEAQ. This CDR3 is built from 17 residues. Written as DNA, the CDR3 is TGTGCCAGCAGCTCCCGGCCCAGGACAGCCTATAATTCACCCCTCCACTTT. It translates to CASSSRPRTAYNSPLHF.

The chain uses TRBV3-1 and TRBJ2-7; D is possibly TRBD1 (6 bases). This CDR3 has 15 residues. From germline, CDR1 is LGHDT and CDR2 YNNKEL (reference sequence). Trimming took off 4 bases at V and 2 bases at J, with 15 bases between the two ends. The CDR3 region is CASSLGSRGPYEQYF. The DNA for the CDR3 is TGTGCCAGCAGCCTGGGCAGCAGGGGACCCTACGAGCAGTACTTC.

This clonotype was detected ten times or more. The rearrangement uses TRBV5-1 and TRBJ2-3; D is perhaps TRBD1 (5 bases). The germline CDR1 and CDR2 sequences are SGHRS and YFSETQ. This CDR3 spans 15 amino acids. V lost 7 bases to trimming and J lost 0 bases, with 15 bases between them. The CDR3 loop is CASAAWTLSTDTQYF. In DNA, the CDR3 is TGCGCCAGCGCCGCATGGACACTTAGCACAGATACGCAGTATTTT.

Concerning this clonotype itself: Relative to the germline gene, one junction end is altered; a read error may explain this. This chain connects TRBV6-5 to TRBJ1-1; a possible D gene is TRBD1 (6 bases). The germline CDR1 and CDR2 sequences are MNHEY and SVGAGI. The CDR3 contains 15 residues. CDR3 loop: CASNYLGGANTEAFF. The CDR3 DNA is TGTGCCAGCAATTACCTAGGGGGGGCGAACACTGAAGCTTTCTTT.